These 5 T cell receptor beta chains were sequenced from one sample in a study of T-cell memory formation after mild COVID-19. TCRdb re-called the 5' RACE reads with MiXCR, one entry per CDR3 protein. The table shows more than 120,000 distinct CDR3 sequences, with roughly 21% occurring only once. What was sequenced was PBMCs or a T cell subset sorted from them (not recorded which). The receptors were gathered from an adult woman who had mild COVID-19 (a few samples of this study predate the infection). Cell type and time point are not known.

The table lists this clonotype with a few counts. V usage is TRBV5-1 and J usage is TRBJ2-1; 10 positions agree with TRBD2. The CDR3 totals 18 residues. From germline, CDR1 is SGHRS and CDR2 YFSETQ. V lost 4 bases to trimming and J lost 12 bases; unmatched junction nucleotides: 22. CDR3 nucleotides: TGCGCCAGCAGCATTAGCGTTCTAGCGGGAGCAAGTATCAGTGTGCAGTTCTTC. Residues: CASSISVLAGASISVQFF.

This clonotype was counted a few times. V and J are TRBV5-1 and TRBJ2-7, with TRBD2 identical over 12 bases. This CDR3 has 16 amino acids. Germline loops: CDR1 SGHRS, CDR2 YFSETQ. J was trimmed by 5 bases and V by 0 bases; bases with no gene match: 6. The CDR3 region is CASSLELAGGSNEQYF. In DNA form, the CDR3 reads TGCGCCAGCAGCTTGGAACTAGCGGGAGGAAGTAACGAGCAGTACTTC.

The chain recombines TRBV6-6 with TRBJ2-5; D possibly corresponds to TRBD1 (6 bases). The germline V and J ends were trimmed by 6 bases and 3 bases, with 11 bases remaining between them. The CDR3 is 13 residues long. Germline CDR1 and CDR2: MNHNY and SVGAGI (reference sequence). CDR3 residues: CASSSHREETQYF. The DNA for the CDR3 is TGTGCCAGCAGCTCTCACAGGGAAGAGACCCAGTACTTC.

This clonotype was recorded a few times. The genes are TRBV15 and TRBJ2-2; no definite D call. Germline CDR1 reads LNHNV; CDR2 reads YYDKDF (reference sequence). The CDR3 runs to 13 residues. Trimming took off 3 bases at V and 0 bases at J, with 2 bases between the two ends. The CDR3 loop is CATSRSNTGELFF. The CDR3 nucleotides are TGTGCCACCAGCAGGTCGAACACCGGGGAGCTGTTTTTT.

The chain joins TRBV4-3 to TRBJ2-3, with no clear D. The CDR3 sequence is 17 residues long. The germline CDR1 and CDR2 sequences are LGHNA and YSLEER. The V and J ends lost 3 bases and 0 bases respectively, with 16 bases between them. CDR3 in amino acids: CASSQGSAAYSTDTQYF. For the CDR3, the DNA is TGCGCCAGCAGCCAGGGCTCGGCGGCGTATAGCACAGATACGCAGTATTTT.